At least ten counts were recorded for the clone carrying this TCR beta chain. Its antigen is not identified. RNA transcripts served as the template for amplifying TCR beta CDR3 regions. HTBI primers were employed in a first-round RT-PCR of the TCR CDR3. TCRdb ran MiXCR on the multiplex PCR reads and lists one entry per CDR3 protein. The sample gives about 560,000 distinct CDR3 sequences, approximately 15% of which show up once; around 19% is in the top ten. The patients, who ranged from 18 to 65 in age, presented with newly diagnosed hyperthyroidism lasting under 2 months. Source material for PBMCs was 10 ml fresh peripheral blood. This sample is drawn from a study of T cells in Graves' hyperthyroidism and ophthalmopathy. General observations from the study: With a median lead of 6.5 months before onset, the model predicted ophthalmopathy. Blood also carried most thyroid clonotypes expanded above 0.001.

The clonotype originates from a young woman with Graves' hyperthyroidism. Sequencing was performed on blood.

The CDR3 region is CASSLGHRGPETQYF. In DNA form, the CDR3 reads TGCGCCAGCAGCTTGGGTCACAGGGGGCCAGAGACCCAGTACTTC. This chain uses TRBV5-1 with TRBJ2-5; the match to TRBD1 covers 9 bases. J was trimmed by 4 bases and V by 0 bases; bases with no gene match: 4. The CDR3 consists of 15 residues. CDR1 SGHRS and CDR2 YFSETQ come from the germline V gene.